Listed here are 9 T cell receptor beta chains from one sample, sequenced in a study. TCRdb called the RT-PCR reads again in MiXCR, with one record for every CDR3 protein. This sample has almost 700,000 distinct CDR3 sequences, with 12% to 15% found just once. The sequenced sample was memory CD4+ T cells from blood. These receptors were taken from a female donor in good health, serving as a healthy control.

This clonotype was observed a handful of times. The V gene is TRBV20-1, the J gene TRBJ2-5; no clear D. CDR3 length: 13 amino acids. V was shortened by 3 bases and J by 5 bases, with 13 bases between the two germline ends. Germline values: CDR1 DFQATT, CDR2 SNEGSKA (reference sequence). The CDR3 is CSASTIPGETQYF. The CDR3 DNA reads TGCAGTGCTAGTACCATCCCCGGGGAGACCCAGTACTTC.

This clonotype was seen only a few times. The V call is TRBV20-1, the J call TRBJ2-2; 9 bases are shared with TRBD2. CDR1 is DFQATT and CDR2 is SNEGSKA in the germline V gene (reference sequence). J was trimmed by 7 bases and V by 1 base; bases with no gene match: 13. CDR3 length: 17 residues. The CDR3 DNA reads TGCAGTGCTAGAGCCCCGCCGGGACTAGCTTTGAGCGGGGAGCTGTTTTTT. It is translated as CSARAPPGLALSGELFF.

This chain links TRBV7-9 with TRBJ2-1; TRBD2 aligns across 14 bases. Germline V gives CDR1 SEHNR, CDR2 FQNEAQ (reference sequence). Trimming at V came to 5 bases and at J to 9 bases, leaving 6 bases not matched to a gene. The CDR3 consists of 15 residues. This chain's CDR3 is CASSLGLAGGGEQFF. CDR3 nucleotides: TGTGCCAGCAGCCTAGGACTAGCGGGAGGTGGTGAGCAGTTCTTC. The whole variable domain, remainder taken from reference TRBV7-9 and TRBJ2-1, is DTGVSQNPRHKITKRGQNVTFRCDPISEHNRLYWYRQTLGQGPEFLTYFQNEAQLEKSRLLSDRFSAERPKGSFSTLEIQRTEQGDSAMYLCASSLGLAGGGEQFFGPGTRLTVL.

In this sample, this clonotype turned up many times. The rearrangement uses TRBV7-8 and TRBJ2-3, with D perhaps matching TRBD2 (5 bases). V dropped 2 bases and J dropped 4 bases, with 13 bases sitting between them. This CDR3 contains 15 residues. Germline values: CDR1 SGHVS, CDR2 FQNEAQ. This CDR3 is CASSLFRGVADTQYF. In DNA form, the CDR3 reads TGTGCCAGCAGCTTATTCCGGGGTGTGGCAGATACGCAGTATTTT. Combining the CDR3 with reference TRBV7-8 and TRBJ2-3 gives the whole variable domain GAGVSQSPRYKVAKRGQDVALRCDPISGHVSLFWYQQALGQGPEFLTYFQNEAQLDKSGLPSDRFFAERPEGSVSTLKIQRTQQEDSAVYLCASSLFRGVADTQYFGPGTRLTVL.

This clonotype was seen at least ten times. The chain couples TRBV7-2 to TRBJ2-2; D not resolved. Per the germline V gene, CDR1 is SGHTA and CDR2 is FQGNSA. Trimming removed 6 bases at V and 2 bases at J, with 10 bases between. The CDR3 covers 14 residues. The CDR3 is CASRPNSNTGELFF. CDR3 bases: TGTGCCAGCAGGCCCAACAGCAACACCGGGGAGCTGTTTTTT.

CDR3 coding DNA: TGTGCCATCAGTTCACTACCGACCGGGACTAACCAAGAGACCCAGTACTTC. Protein product: CAISSLPTGTNQETQYF. This chain links TRBV10-3 with TRBJ2-5; 7 bases are shared with TRBD2. The germline V gene has CDR1 ENHRY and CDR2 SYGVKD. The CDR3 covers 17 residues. Trimming at V came to 5 bases and at J to 0 bases, leaving 12 bases not matched to a gene.

This clonotype was recorded a few times. The genes are TRBV24-1 and TRBJ2-1; TRBD2 matches at 9 bases. The CDR3 is 17 residues long. Germline V lookup: CDR1 KGHDR, CDR2 SFDVKD. With V trimmed by 2 bases and J by 3 bases, 7 bases remained unmatched. The CDR3 DNA reads TGTGCCACCAGTGATTCGAGCGGGACTAGCTACTACAATGAGCAGTTCTTC. It codes for CATSDSSGTSYYNEQFF.

The sample holds a few counts of this clonotype. The chain couples TRBV10-3 to TRBJ1-6; no reliable D call. Trimming took off 6 bases at V and 6 bases at J, with 18 bases between the two ends. This CDR3 contains 16 residues. The germline V gene encodes CDR1 ENHRY and CDR2 SYGVKD. The CDR3: CAISYPRGGSNSPLHF. CDR3 nucleotide sequence: TGTGCCATCAGCTACCCCCGGGGAGGGTCTAATTCACCCCTCCACTTT.

This clonotype was observed at least ten times. The gene calls are TRBV20-1 and TRBJ1-6, with D perhaps TRBD1 (5 bases). Germline-derived CDR1 and CDR2 are DFQATT and SNEGSKA (reference sequence). The V and J ends lost 5 bases and 2 bases respectively, with 13 bases between them. The CDR3 covers 15 residues. The CDR3 loop reads CSAVAPGTYNSPLHF. In nucleotides, the CDR3 is TGCAGTGCTGTGGCCCCAGGGACCTATAATTCACCCCTCCACTTT.